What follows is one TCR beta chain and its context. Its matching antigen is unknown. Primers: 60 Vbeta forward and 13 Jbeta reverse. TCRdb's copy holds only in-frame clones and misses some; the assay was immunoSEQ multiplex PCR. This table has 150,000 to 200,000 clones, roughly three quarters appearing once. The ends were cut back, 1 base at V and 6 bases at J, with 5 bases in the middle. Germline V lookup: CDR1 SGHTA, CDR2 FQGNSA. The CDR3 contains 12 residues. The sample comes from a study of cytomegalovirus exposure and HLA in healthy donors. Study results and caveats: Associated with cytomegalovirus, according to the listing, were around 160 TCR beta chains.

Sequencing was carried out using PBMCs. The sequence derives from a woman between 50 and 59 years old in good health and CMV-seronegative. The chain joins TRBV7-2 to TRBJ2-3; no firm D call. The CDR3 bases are TGTGCCAGCAGCTTAGTTCCGGATACGCAGTATTTT. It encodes CASSLVPDTQYF.